This passage covers 18 T cell receptor beta chains from one sample sequenced in a study of blood T cell repertoires in COVID-19. The data were produced by immunoSEQ multiplex PCR, yet TCRdb's version contains in-frame clones alone and is incomplete. The table lists 200,000 to 300,000 clones, roughly 82% of them singletons. The specimen sequenced was peripheral blood. Every receptor here comes from a man older than 75 with acute or convalescent COVID-19.

The chain joins TRBV2 to TRBJ1-5; D is ambiguous. With 1 base removed from V and 1 base from J, the gap between germline ends came to 8 bases. The germline V gene has CDR1 SNHLY and CDR2 FYNNEI. This CDR3 has 15 residues. CDR3 sequence reads: CASSEGSVSNQPQHF. DNA of the CDR3: TGTGCCAGCAGTGAAGGGTCAGTAAGCAATCAGCCCCAGCATTTT.

This clone was seen only a few times. The J gene is TRBJ2-7, the V gene TRBV11-3; 10 bases are a match to TRBD2. The CDR3 totals 13 residues. Germline CDR1 reads SGHNT; CDR2 reads YENEEA. J gave up 5 bases and V 5 bases, and 3 bases lay outside the gene matches. CDR3 nucleotides: TGTGCCAGCAGCACCGGGACTAGCGACGAGCAGTACTTC. This codes for CASSTGTSDEQYF.

The rearrangement links TRBV6-6 to TRBJ2-1; TRBD2 matches at 8 bases. Germline V gene lookup returns CDR1 MNHNY and CDR2 SVGAGI (reference sequence). V dropped 6 bases and J dropped 10; count of bases not matched to a gene: 5. The CDR3 consists of 12 residues. The CDR3 spells CASRQLAGEQFF. CDR3 DNA sequence: TGTGCCAGCAGACAATTAGCGGGGGAGCAGTTCTTC.

J is TRBJ2-2 and V is TRBV5-6; 12 nucleotides match TRBD2. V dropped 4 bases and J dropped 4; count of bases not matched to a gene: 5. CDR1 is SGHDT, CDR2 YYEEEE, per germline. The CDR3 is 16 residues long. The CDR3, as DNA: TGTGCCAGCAGCAAACTAGCGGGAGGACTCACCGGGGAGCTGTTTTTT. This gives the protein CASSKLAGGLTGELFF.

The chain is built from TRBV20-1 and TRBJ2-3, with TRBD2 matching 7 bases. Germline V gene data show CDR1 as DFQATT and CDR2 as SNEGSKA (reference sequence). Trimming removed 4 bases from V and 3 bases from J; junction bases left unmatched: 7. CDR3 length equals 14 residues. The CDR3 sequence: CSATESGMTDTQYF. The CDR3 DNA reads as TGCAGTGCTACTGAAAGCGGGATGACAGATACGCAGTATTTT.

The rearrangement joins TRBV7-9 to TRBJ1-1; TRBD1 matches 10 bases. V lost 4 bases to trimming and J lost 5 bases; unmatched junction nucleotides: 4. This CDR3 has 14 amino acids. Per germline, CDR1 SEHNR and CDR2 FQNEAQ (reference sequence). The CDR3 DNA is TGTGCCAGCAGCTCACCGGGACAGGGGACTGAAGCTTTCTTT. Its protein is CASSSPGQGTEAFF.

V is TRBV6-5 and J is TRBJ1-4, with D unresolved. CDR3 length: 15 residues. Trimming removed 6 bases from V and 8 bases from J, with 19 bases in between. CDR1 and CDR2 from the germline V gene are MNHEY and SVGAGI. CDR3 region: CASSLIQAVGEKLFF. For the CDR3, the DNA is TGTGCCAGCAGCCTAATCCAGGCAGTTGGAGAAAAACTGTTTTTT.

The V gene is TRBV6-2 or TRBV6-3, the J gene TRBJ2-7, with TRBD2 matching 7 bases. Trimming took 2 bases from V and 3 from J; bases not matched to a gene: 13. This CDR3 region has 17 residues. Germline lookup yields CDR1 MNHEY and CDR2 SVGEGT. CDR3 loop: CASSYMASGRHFYEQYF. The CDR3 DNA is TGTGCCAGCAGTTACATGGCTAGCGGACGACATTTCTACGAGCAGTACTTC.

The gene calls are TRBV6-5 and TRBJ2-2, with D possibly matching TRBD1 (5 bases). CDR3 length equals 15 residues. Germline V CDR1 and CDR2: MNHEY, SVGAGI. V lost 6 bases, J lost 1 base, and 12 bases lay in between. CDR3 in amino acids: CASRTENMNTGELFF. The CDR3 DNA sequence: TGTGCCAGCAGGACAGAAAATATGAACACCGGGGAGCTGTTTTTT.

The rearrangement links TRBV23-1 to TRBJ1-2; D not resolved. TRBV23-1 is an ORF; its function is uncertain. The germline V and J ends were trimmed by 0 bases and 8 bases, with 10 bases remaining between them. This CDR3 is built from 13 residues. DNA of the CDR3: TGCGCCAGCAGTCAATCAGGTTGGGCAGGCTACACCTTC. This gives the protein CASSQSGWAGYTF.

CDR3 DNA sequence: TGTGCCAGCAGTTTGCACAGGGAATCGGCTGGAAACACCATATATTTT. It encodes CASSLHRESAGNTIYF. The chain carries TRBV6-5 and TRBJ1-3, with a tentative D call TRBD1 (6 bases). Deletions cut 4 bases from V and 2 bases from J, with 15 bases between. The CDR3 spans 16 residues. The germline gives CDR1 MNHEY, CDR2 SVGAGI.

The chain is built from TRBV6-5 and TRBJ1-1; D perhaps matches TRBD1 (6 bases). The CDR3 contains 14 residues. Trimming shortened V by 0 bases and J by 1 base, and 6 bases separated the two germline ends. Germline lookup yields CDR1 MNHEY and CDR2 SVGAGI. Written as DNA, the CDR3 is TGTGCCAGCAGTTACTCCAGGGGGAACACTGAAGCTTTCTTT. This gives the protein CASSYSRGNTEAFF.

The CDR3 DNA follows: TGTGCCAGCTCACCACCGGGGGGCGGGACAGGGCCTCGGGAGCAGTACTTC. This sequence encodes CASSPPGGGTGPREQYF. This chain connects TRBV18 to TRBJ2-7, with TRBD1 matching 9 bases. Germline CDR1 reads KGHSH; CDR2 reads LQKENI. This CDR3 contains 17 residues. V was clipped by 0 bases and J by 7 bases; unmatched bases: 13.

The chain combines TRBV6-5 with TRBJ1-1; TRBD1 might be the D (5 bases). The CDR3 loop spans 15 amino acids. Germline V gives CDR1 MNHEY, CDR2 SVGAGI. Trimming left V 8 bases short and J 4 bases short, with 20 bases between. CDR3 nucleotides: TGTGCCAGCCAAACGGGCAGGGTTTGGGGCACTGAAGCTTTCTTT. It specifies CASQTGRVWGTEAFF.

The chain couples TRBV28 to TRBJ2-1; 7 bases are a match to TRBD2. From germline, CDR1 is MDHEN and CDR2 SYDVKM. Unmatched junction bases numbered 7, after V lost 5 bases and J lost 3 bases. The CDR3 runs to 15 residues. The CDR3 reads CASSQLATNYNEQFF. CDR3 DNA: TGTGCCAGCAGTCAACTAGCGACAAACTACAATGAGCAGTTCTTC. Full variable domain (missing parts from reference TRBV28 and TRBJ2-1): DVKVTQSSRYLVKRTGEKVFLECVQDMDHENMFWYRQDPGLGLRLIYFSYDVKMKEKGDIPEGYSVSREKKERFSLILESASTNQTSMYLCASSQLATNYNEQFFGPGTRLTVL.

The chain links TRBV28 to TRBJ2-2; D might be TRBD1 (6 bases). V was shortened by 8 bases and J by 6 bases, with 13 bases between the two germline ends. In germline, CDR1 is MDHEN, CDR2 SYDVKM. This CDR3 has 13 amino acids. Here the CDR3 reads CASAWGRSGELFF. The CDR3, as DNA: TGTGCCAGCGCCTGGGGGCGGTCCGGGGAGCTGTTTTTT.

The chain uses TRBV24-1 and TRBJ2-5; TRBD2 aligns across 12 bases. The CDR3 is 17 amino acids. Per the germline V gene, CDR1 is KGHDR and CDR2 is SFDVKD. With 1 base clipped from V and 1 base from J, the junction kept 3 bases outside the gene matches. The CDR3 spells CATSDLTSGGSQETQYF. The CDR3 DNA reads TGTGCCACCAGTGATTTAACTAGCGGGGGGTCCCAAGAGACCCAGTACTTC.

The chain links TRBV5-8 to TRBJ2-3, with TRBD1 identical over 10 bases. The trim removed 0 bases at V and 1 base at J, leaving 2 bases unmatched. The CDR3 has 16 amino acids. Germline-derived CDR1 and CDR2 are SGHTS and YDEGEE. The CDR3 sequence: CASSLAGTGGTDTQYF. CDR3 in DNA: TGTGCCAGCAGCTTGGCCGGGACAGGGGGCACAGATACGCAGTATTTT.